This TCR beta chain was observed in a study of blood T cell repertoires in COVID-19. Turning to the study itself: The United States, Italy and Spain provided the acute and convalescent COVID-19 samples. T cells, B-cell-depleted T cells, or PBMCs supplied cDNA or gDNA.

Original methodology: Reference gene primer amplification in the assay estimated nucleated cell counts. The data were produced by immunoSEQ multiplex PCR, yet TCRdb's version contains in-frame clones alone and is incomplete. V, J and clone size derive from that table, while D and trimming were established from the DNA sequence. This sample has about 160,000 clones, with around 90% found just once. The CDR3 sequence is 15 residues long. Germline loops: CDR1 SNHLY, CDR2 FYNNEI. V was shortened by 2 bases and J by 6 bases, with 11 bases between the two germline ends. The sequenced material came from peripheral blood. The chain recombines TRBV2 with TRBJ1-6; the D is unclear. The receptor was derived from a woman aged 55-70 years who had recovered from COVID-19. The CDR3: CASSEWRRSNSPLHF. The CDR3 coding sequence is TGTGCCAGCAGTGAATGGCGGAGGTCTAATTCACCCCTCCACTTT.